These 26 T cell receptor beta chains originate from one sample sequenced in a study of cytomegalovirus exposure and HLA in healthy donors. With 60 Vbeta and 13 Jbeta primers, the PCR was carried out. Libraries were prepared by immunoSEQ multiplex PCR; TCRdb keeps only in-frame clonotypes and omits some of them. Of approximately 290,000 clones listed, around 80% are singletons. Material for sequencing was PBMCs. These TCRs come from a girl aged 2 to 10 in good health and CMV-seronegative.

The rearrangement joins TRBV28 to TRBJ1-2, with D uncertain. V lost 6 bases, J lost 2 bases, and 10 bases lay in between. The CDR3 is 13 amino acids. Germline V gives CDR1 MDHEN, CDR2 SYDVKM. The CDR3 sequence is CASSSDKNYGYTF. The CDR3, as DNA: TGTGCCAGCAGCTCCGACAAGAACTATGGCTACACCTTC.

This rearrangement joins TRBV5-6 to TRBJ1-1, with a weak D call TRBD1 (5 bases). The CDR3 totals 17 residues. V shed 4 bases and J shed 3 bases, with 22 bases lying between them. Germline CDR1 SGHDT, CDR2 YYEEEE. The CDR3 here is CASSIMPGGYRDTEAFF. The CDR3 coding sequence is TGTGCCAGCAGCATTATGCCCGGGGGGTACCGGGACACTGAAGCTTTCTTT.

The J gene is TRBJ1-1, the V gene TRBV5-4, with unresolved D. V was clipped by 4 bases and J by 3 bases, with 13 bases between them. Germline values: CDR1 SGHNT, CDR2 YYREEE (reference sequence). The CDR3 sequence is 14 residues long. The CDR3 DNA follows: TGTGCCAGCAGCCTGGGGTGGAGGGACACTGAAGCTTTCTTT. This codes for CASSLGWRDTEAFF. The complete variable domain, with remaining parts taken from reference TRBV5-4 and TRBJ1-1, reads ETGVTQSPTHLIKTRGQQVTLRCSSQSGHNTVSWYQQALGQGPQFIFQYYREEENGRGNFPPRFSGLQFPNYSSELNVNALELDDSALYLCASSLGWRDTEAFFGQGTRLTVV.

The chain has TRBV27 and TRBJ2-1, with 8 bases that match TRBD2. With V trimmed by 5 bases and J by 4 bases, 10 bases remained unmatched. Germline values: CDR1 MNHEY, CDR2 SMNVEV (reference sequence). This CDR3 is built from 16 residues. The CDR3 region has the DNA TGTGCCAGCAGTAACCGCGGGGGGAGCTATTACAATGAGCAGTTCTTC. Its protein product is CASSNRGGSYYNEQFF.

This chain links TRBV5-1 with TRBJ1-2, with TRBD1 identical over 7 bases. The CDR3 has 13 amino acids. The ends lost 2 bases at V and 8 bases at J; junction bases unmatched: 6. Germline-derived CDR1 and CDR2 are SGHRS and YFSETQ. CDR3 sequence reads: CASSFRGAMGYTF. CDR3 DNA sequence: TGCGCCAGCAGCTTCAGGGGGGCTATGGGCTACACCTTC.

This clone occurred once. The chain carries TRBV7-4 and TRBJ2-1; the D gene is possibly TRBD2 (5 bases). From germline, CDR1 is SGHVT and CDR2 SQSDAQ. The CDR3 length is 16 residues. Between the trimmed V and J ends, which lost 5 bases and 7 bases, there was a span of 21 bases. The CDR3 DNA sequence: TGTGCCAGCAGCGTGAGCCGGGATGGATTCGGGAATGAGCAGTTCTTC. It encodes CASSVSRDGFGNEQFF.

The chain links TRBV5-1 to TRBJ1-2; D is unresolved. Trimming pared 4 bases from V and 4 bases from J, leaving 8 bases between. The germline gives CDR1 SGHRS, CDR2 YFSETQ. There are 12 residues in the CDR3. Written as DNA, the CDR3 is TGCGCCAGCAGCCCGACGGGCTATGGCTACACCTTC. Protein: CASSPTGYGYTF.

The chain uses TRBV28 and TRBJ1-2; 7 bases align to TRBD1. The CDR3 covers 15 residues. Trimming cost V 6 bases and J 4 bases; bases outside gene matches: 11. Germline values: CDR1 MDHEN, CDR2 SYDVKM. The CDR3 sequence is CASSPETGTVYGYTF. The CDR3 coding sequence is TGTGCCAGCAGCCCTGAGACAGGGACTGTCTATGGCTACACCTTC.

The CDR3 DNA reads as TGTGCCAGCTCACCATCCCTAGCGGACCTCAGCGGGGAGCTGTTTTTT. This sequence encodes CASSPSLADLSGELFF. The J gene is TRBJ2-2, the V gene TRBV18; 7 bases are shared with TRBD2. The germline V gene encodes CDR1 KGHSH and CDR2 LQKENI. Trimming removed 2 bases from V and 7 bases from J; junction bases left unmatched: 10. The CDR3 spans 16 residues.

This clone was counted a single time. The V and J genes are TRBV5-1 and TRBJ2-7, with TRBD1 matching over 7 bases. The germline V gene has CDR1 SGHRS and CDR2 YFSETQ. The CDR3 is 16 residues long. With V trimmed by 4 bases and J by 4 bases, 14 bases remained unmatched. The CDR3 DNA follows: TGCGCCAGCAGCCAGAGCCCGGGACAGCTACCTTACGAGCAGTACTTC. It specifies CASSQSPGQLPYEQYF.

The rearrangement joins TRBV29-1 to TRBJ1-1; 8 bases are shared with TRBD1. Germline lookup yields CDR1 SQVTM and CDR2 ANQGSEA. Losses at the gene ends were 4 bases for V and 8 bases for J; bases not matched to a gene: 30. CDR3 length equals 20 residues. The CDR3 sequence is CSVVIPLDRGRVNRRPEAFF. The CDR3 DNA reads TGCAGCGTTGTTATTCCCCTAGACAGGGGACGGGTTAACCGGCGTCCCGAAGCTTTCTTT. Looking up the rest from reference TRBV29-1 and TRBJ1-1 gives the full variable domain: SAVISQKPSRDICQRGTSLTIQCQVDSQVTMMFWYRQQPGQSLTLIATANQGSEATYESGFVIDKFPISRPNLTFSTLTVSNMSPEDSSIYLCSVVIPLDRGRVNRRPEAFFGQGTRLTVV.

The chain couples TRBV27 to TRBJ2-7; 8 nucleotides line up with TRBD1. The CDR3 is 14 amino acids. Germline CDR1 reads MNHEY; CDR2 reads SMNVEV (reference sequence). V shed 6 bases and J 4 bases; nucleotides not matched to a gene: 8. CDR3 sequence (DNA): TGTGCCAGCAGCAACACGGACAGGGATTACGAGCAGTACTTC. It encodes CASSNTDRDYEQYF.

The V gene is TRBV21-1, the J gene TRBJ1-2; whether TRBD1, the table's D call, matches the DNA was not checked. TRBV21-1 is a listed pseudogene. The CDR3 runs 16 residues. CDR3 sequence (DNA): TGTGCCAGCAGCAATGGCCACAGGTGGTTTAACTATGGCTACACCTTC. Translation: CASSNGHRWFNYGYTF.

A note on this clone: In the same sample, other DNA sequences code for this CDR3. The chain has TRBV29-1 and TRBJ2-1; 11 bases are shared with TRBD2. Per the germline V gene, CDR1 is SQVTM and CDR2 is ANQGSEA. The CDR3 is 15 amino acids. V dropped 5 bases and J dropped 4; count of bases not matched to a gene: 7. For the CDR3, the DNA is TGCAGCGTTAGAACCGGGACTAGCGGATACAATGAGCAGTTCTTC. Its protein is CSVRTGTSGYNEQFF.

The genes are TRBV4-2 and TRBJ2-1, with TRBD2 matching 9 bases. CDR3 size: 16 residues. In germline, CDR1 is LGHNA, CDR2 YNFKEQ. Germline trimming cut 1 base from V and 3 bases from J; bases unmatched to any gene: 4. The CDR3: CASSQVGGRDYNEQFF. CDR3 sequence (DNA): TGTGCCAGCAGCCAAGTGGGCGGGAGGGACTACAATGAGCAGTTCTTC.

The V and J genes are TRBV5-1 and TRBJ2-3; 13 bases match TRBD2. Trimming took 10 bases from V and 2 from J; bases not matched to a gene: 13. Germline CDR1 is SGHRS and CDR2 is YFSETQ. This CDR3 is built from 17 residues. The CDR3 region is CACRGGLAGETTDTQYF. CDR3 DNA sequence: TGCGCCTGTAGAGGAGGACTAGCGGGAGAGACCACAGATACGCAGTATTTT.

The V and J genes are TRBV29-1 and TRBJ2-7; 8 nucleotides match TRBD2. In germline, CDR1 is SQVTM, CDR2 ANQGSEA. The CDR3 consists of 16 residues. V was clipped by 1 base and J by 4 bases; unmatched bases: 12. CDR3 coding DNA: TGCAGCGTTGAAGGATCTGAAGGCGGGAGGAATTACGAGCAGTACTTC. Encoded protein: CSVEGSEGGRNYEQYF.

The V call is TRBV27, the J call TRBJ2-3; D unclear. V was pared by 6 bases and J by 0 bases, with 7 bases between. The CDR3 covers 13 residues. Germline CDR1 reads MNHEY; CDR2 reads SMNVEV (reference sequence). The CDR3 coding sequence is TGTGCCAGCAGCCCTCTAAGCACAGATACGCAGTATTTT. The encoded protein is CASSPLSTDTQYF.

The rearrangement links TRBV7-9 to TRBJ2-1; 9 bases line up with TRBD2. The CDR3 loop spans 16 amino acids. Per the germline V gene, CDR1 is SEHNR and CDR2 is FQNEAQ (reference sequence). Germline trimming cut 6 bases from V and 6 bases from J; bases unmatched to any gene: 12. The CDR3 reads CASSKILAGNVNEQFF. DNA of the CDR3: TGTGCCAGCAGTAAGATTCTAGCGGGAAATGTCAATGAGCAGTTCTTC.

V usage is TRBV4-1 and J usage is TRBJ2-7; 9 nucleotides agree with TRBD2. The CDR3 loop spans 15 amino acids. Germline assignment: CDR1 MGHRA and CDR2 YSYEKL. The ends lost 0 bases at V and 0 bases at J; junction bases unmatched: 0. The DNA of the CDR3 is TGCGCCAGCAGCCAAGATAGCGGGAGCTCCTACGAGCAGTACTTC. Translated, it gives CASSQDSGSSYEQYF.

The V call is TRBV25-1, the J call TRBJ1-6; the D gene is possibly TRBD1 (6 bases). Germline V CDR1 and CDR2: MGHDK, SYGVNS. The CDR3 is 14 residues long. With 7 bases removed from V and 10 bases from J, the gap between germline ends came to 17 bases. In nucleotides, the CDR3 is TGTGCCAGCACCGCCCTGGGGGGGCAGTCACCCCTCCACTTT. This gives the protein CASTALGGQSPLHF.

Turning to this clone: This same CDR3 is encoded by further DNA sequences in the sample. The V and J genes are TRBV4-1 and TRBJ1-2; 10 nucleotides agree with TRBD1. The CDR3 is 14 amino acids. V trimming: 1 base; J trimming: 5 bases; junction bases outside the gene matches: 1. Germline values: CDR1 MGHRA, CDR2 YSYEKL. The DNA for the CDR3 is TGCGCCAGCAGCCAAGTGGGACAGGGGTATGGCTACACCTTC. Translated, it gives CASSQVGQGYGYTF.

V is TRBV19 and J is TRBJ1-6; the D is unclear. CDR3 length: 11 residues. Per germline, CDR1 LNHDA and CDR2 SQIVND (reference sequence). V gave up 9 bases and J gave up 18 bases, with 18 bases separating them. The CDR3 spells CASGGPLLAHF. The CDR3 DNA sequence: TGTGCCAGCGGAGGACCCCTACTCGCCCACTTT.

The chain recombines TRBV5-1 with TRBJ1-4; 9 bases map to TRBD1. Unmatched junction bases numbered 8, after V lost 2 bases and J lost 6 bases. The CDR3 covers 16 residues. Germline V gene sequence: CDR1 SGHRS, CDR2 YFSETQ. CDR3 DNA: TGCGCCAGCAGCTTAGTTGGACAGGGGATGGATGAAAAACTGTTTTTT. This gives the protein CASSLVGQGMDEKLFF.

The chain couples TRBV5-6 to TRBJ2-2; a weak D match, TRBD2 (5 bases). This CDR3 is built from 16 residues. Trimming shortened V by 1 base and J by 4 bases, and 14 bases separated the two germline ends. Germline values: CDR1 SGHDT, CDR2 YYEEEE. For the CDR3, the DNA is TGTGCCAGCAGCTTGCATGGCGGGCACTCCACCGGGGAGCTGTTTTTT. This encodes CASSLHGGHSTGELFF. Full variable domain (remainder filled in from reference TRBV5-6 and TRBJ2-2): DAGVTQSPTHLIKTRGQQVTLRCSPKSGHDTVSWYQQALGQGPQFIFQYYEEEERQRGNFPDRFSGHQFPNYSSELNVNALLLGDSALYLCASSLHGGHSTGELFFGEGSRLTVL.

V usage is TRBV9 and J usage is TRBJ1-1; 8 bases fit TRBD1. Trimming took 2 bases from V and 4 from J; bases not matched to a gene: 4. Germline CDR1 reads SGDLS; CDR2 reads YYNGEE. The CDR3 extends over 14 amino acids. Here the CDR3 reads CASSVEDRVTEAFF. The DNA for the CDR3 is TGTGCCAGCAGCGTGGAGGACAGGGTCACTGAAGCTTTCTTT. The full variable domain, rest sourced from reference TRBV9 and TRBJ1-1, is DSGVTQTPKHLITATGQRVTLRCSPRSGDLSVYWYQQSLDQGLQFLIQYYNGEERAKGNILERFSAQQFPDLHSELNLSSLELGDSALYFCASSVEDRVTEAFFGQGTRLTVV.